Each of the 19 T cell receptor beta chains below was sequenced from the same sample in a study of T cells after yellow fever vaccination. Each CDR3 protein gets one entry after TCRdb re-called the 5' RACE reads with MiXCR. The sample has under 200,000 distinct CDR3 sequences; 11% are singletons. The sequencing here drew on CD8+ T cells sorted from PBMCs, taken 15 days after the yellow fever booster vaccination. These receptors originate from a man in his late teens or twenties who received the YFV17D yellow fever vaccine.

This clonotype was seen only a few times. The rearrangement uses TRBV27 and TRBJ2-7; D uncertain. V was pared by 6 bases and J by 0 bases, with 15 bases between. This CDR3 has 15 amino acids. Per the germline V gene, CDR1 is MNHEY and CDR2 is SMNVEV (reference sequence). The DNA for the CDR3 is TGTGCCAGCAGCTTGGGTAGTCCCAGCTCCTACGAGCAGTACGTC. Protein sequence: CASSLGSPSSYEQYV.

This clonotype was counted only a few times. This chain links TRBV11-1 with TRBJ2-1; D possibly uses TRBD1 or TRBD2 (6 bases each). The CDR3 covers 16 residues. Trimming removed 5 bases at V and 2 bases at J, with 16 bases between. Germline values: CDR1 SGHAT, CDR2 FQDESV (reference sequence). CDR3 sequence reads: CASSGGTPATYNEQFF. CDR3 nucleotides: TGTGCCAGCAGCGGGGGGACACCCGCGACCTACAATGAGCAGTTCTTC.

This clonotype was recorded a few times. V gene TRBV5-1 combines with J gene TRBJ1-1, with D perhaps TRBD1 (5 bases). This CDR3 has 13 residues. Trimming took off 0 bases at V and 6 bases at J, with 9 bases between the two ends. Germline values: CDR1 SGHRS, CDR2 YFSETQ. The CDR3 spells CASSLAGAPEAFF. The CDR3 DNA follows: TGCGCCAGCAGCTTGGCCGGGGCCCCTGAAGCTTTCTTT.

The sample holds a few counts of this clonotype. The gene calls are TRBV4-1 and TRBJ2-1; 14 nucleotides agree with TRBD2. Trimming at V came to 4 bases and at J to 9 bases, leaving 5 bases not matched to a gene. The CDR3 spans 15 residues. Germline CDR1 MGHRA, CDR2 YSYEKL. For the CDR3, the DNA is TGCGCCAGCAGCCCTCTGACTAGCGGGGGGGTTGAGCAGTTCTTC. This encodes CASSPLTSGGVEQFF.

This clonotype was picked up many times. The V gene is TRBV3-1, the J gene TRBJ2-7; weak D call: TRBD1 (6 bases). This CDR3 has 13 amino acids. V lost 6 bases, J lost 2 bases, and 11 bases lay in between. Germline loops: CDR1 LGHDT, CDR2 YNNKEL (reference sequence). This chain's CDR3 is CASRQGGTYEQYF. The CDR3 nucleotides read TGTGCCAGCAGACAGGGCGGAACCTACGAGCAGTACTTC.

The V call is TRBV12-3 or TRBV12-4, the J call TRBJ2-3; D may correspond to TRBD1 or TRBD2 (6 bases each). The germline V and J ends were trimmed by 1 base and 6 bases, with 14 bases remaining between them. This CDR3 has 15 amino acids. CDR3 nucleotide sequence: TGTGCCAGCAGTTTAGGGGGGGCCGTGTTCGATACGCAGTATTTT. Its translation: CASSLGGAVFDTQYF.

The CDR3 nucleotides are TGCAGTGCTAGAGCCCAAGGGGAAGACGGCGGGTGGACCGGGGAGCTGTTTTTT. It yields the protein CSARAQGEDGGWTGELFF. The V and J genes are TRBV20-1 and TRBJ2-2, with D perhaps TRBD1 or TRBD2 (5 bases each). There are 18 residues in the CDR3. From germline, CDR1 is DFQATT and CDR2 SNEGSKA (reference sequence). Trimming stripped 1 base from V and 5 bases from J, with 23 bases between.

The chain is built from TRBV7-6 and TRBJ2-2, with D perhaps assigned TRBD1 or TRBD2 (6 bases each). Per the germline V gene, CDR1 is SGHVS and CDR2 is FNYEAQ. V lost 5 bases, J lost 1 base, and 11 bases lay in between. The CDR3 is 15 residues long. The CDR3 here is CASSPRGVNTGELFF. DNA for the CDR3: TGTGCCAGCAGCCCAAGGGGGGTGAACACCGGGGAGCTGTTTTTT.

This clonotype has at least ten counts. This rearrangement joins TRBV2 to TRBJ2-5, with 10 bases lining up with TRBD2. Germline trimming cut 6 bases from V and 5 bases from J; bases unmatched to any gene: 6. The germline CDR1 and CDR2 sequences are SNHLY and FYNNEI. The CDR3 has 14 amino acids. The CDR3 DNA is TGTGCCAGCAGGCAGCGGGGGGGCTATGAGACCCAGTACTTC. Translation gives CASRQRGGYETQYF.

The rearrangement links TRBV27 to TRBJ1-1; no reliable D call. CDR1 MNHEY and CDR2 SMNVEV come from the germline V gene (reference sequence). The V and J ends lost 2 bases and 0 bases respectively, with 10 bases between them. The CDR3 loop spans 15 amino acids. Written as DNA, the CDR3 is TGTGCCAGCAGTTTAGAATGGGATTTGAACACTGAAGCTTTCTTT. Amino acid sequence: CASSLEWDLNTEAFF.

This clonotype was seen a few times. The V call is TRBV4-1, the J call TRBJ2-3; the match to TRBD2 covers 7 bases. The junction had 11 bases not matched to a gene; V was cut back by 4 bases and J by 4 bases. Germline values: CDR1 MGHRA, CDR2 YSYEKL. This CDR3 spans 16 amino acids. The DNA of the CDR3 is TGCGCCAGCAGCCGGCTCATTGGGGGGGAGGCAGATACGCAGTATTTT. It codes for CASSRLIGGEADTQYF.

The chain carries TRBV12-3 or TRBV12-4 and TRBJ1-5; D is unclear. V dropped 2 bases and J dropped 3 bases, with 8 bases sitting between them. This CDR3 has 14 amino acids. CDR3 DNA sequence: TGTGCCAGCAGTTTATTCCCAGTCAATCAGCCCCAGCATTTT. Translating gives CASSLFPVNQPQHF.

This clonotype has ten or more counts. Written as DNA, the CDR3 is TGTGCCAGCGGGCCAGCCATTATCACAGATACGCAGTATTTT. Translating gives CASGPAIITDTQYF. The J gene is TRBJ2-3, the V gene TRBV7-9; D is unresolved. V lost 8 bases to trimming and J lost 2 bases, with 14 bases between them. Germline values: CDR1 SEHNR, CDR2 FQNEAQ (reference sequence). The CDR3 covers 14 residues.

The rearrangement uses TRBV5-1 and TRBJ1-2; D is unclear. The CDR3 totals 15 residues. Looked up from germline, CDR1 is SGHRS and CDR2 is YFSETQ. V gave up 0 bases and J gave up 4 bases, with 13 bases separating them. The CDR3 reads CASSLGQSTGYGYTF. The CDR3 DNA follows: TGCGCCAGCAGCTTGGGGCAGTCGACCGGCTATGGCTACACCTTC.

This clonotype has a handful of counts. The V gene is TRBV4-1, the J gene TRBJ2-7; D may be TRBD2 (6 bases). The V and J ends lost 1 base and 2 bases respectively, with 12 bases between them. The germline CDR1 and CDR2 sequences are MGHRA and YSYEKL. There are 15 residues in the CDR3. Here the CDR3 DNA reads TGCGCCAGCAGCCAAGGGGTGGGGGGAACCTACGAGCAGTACTTC. Translation gives CASSQGVGGTYEQYF.

Many counts were recorded for this clonotype. The chain has TRBV5-1 and TRBJ1-2; possible D gene TRBD1, 5 bases. V lost 4 bases to trimming and J lost 0 bases, with 10 bases between them. The CDR3 has 14 amino acids. Germline V lookup: CDR1 SGHRS, CDR2 YFSETQ. CDR3 loop: CASSLDTANYGYTF. The CDR3 nucleotides are TGCGCCAGCAGCCTGGACACAGCTAACTATGGCTACACCTTC.

This rearrangement joins TRBV7-9 to TRBJ2-3; perhaps TRBD2 as D (7 bases). V dropped 5 bases and J dropped 2 bases, with 23 bases sitting between them. The germline CDR1 and CDR2 sequences are SEHNR and FQNEAQ (reference sequence). This CDR3 is 18 amino acids long. CDR3 sequence: CASSPPRVRGPYTDTQYF. In nucleotides, the CDR3 is TGTGCCAGCAGCCCACCTCGTGTGCGGGGGCCTTACACAGATACGCAGTATTTT.

The chain links TRBV4-1 to TRBJ1-5; the match to TRBD1 covers 7 bases. CDR3 length: 15 amino acids. CDR1 and CDR2 from the germline V gene are MGHRA and YSYEKL. J lost 0 bases, V lost 3 bases, and 2 bases had no gene match. CDR3 in amino acids: CASSHRQGSNQPQHF. The CDR3 DNA reads TGCGCCAGCAGCCACCGACAGGGTAGCAATCAGCCCCAGCATTTT.

J is TRBJ2-5 and V is TRBV7-9, with a tentative D call TRBD1 (6 bases). The germline V gene encodes CDR1 SEHNR and CDR2 FQNEAQ (reference sequence). The CDR3 loop spans 12 amino acids. V was shortened by 4 bases and J by 5 bases, with 8 bases between the two germline ends. As DNA, the CDR3 is TGTGCCAGCAGCTCGCAGGGGGAGACCCAGTACTTC. It translates to CASSSQGETQYF.